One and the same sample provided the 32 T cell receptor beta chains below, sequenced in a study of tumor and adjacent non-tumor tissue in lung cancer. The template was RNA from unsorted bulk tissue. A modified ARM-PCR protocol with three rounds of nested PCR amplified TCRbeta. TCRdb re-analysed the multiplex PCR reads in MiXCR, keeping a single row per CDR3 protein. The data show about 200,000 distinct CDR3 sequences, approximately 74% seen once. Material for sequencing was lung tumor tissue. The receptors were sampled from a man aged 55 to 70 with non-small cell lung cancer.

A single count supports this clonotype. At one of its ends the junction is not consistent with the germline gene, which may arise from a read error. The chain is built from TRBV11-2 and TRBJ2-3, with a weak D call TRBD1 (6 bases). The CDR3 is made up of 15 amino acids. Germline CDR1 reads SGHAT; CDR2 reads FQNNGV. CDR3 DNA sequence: TGTGTCAGCAGCTTAGATACAGGGACGGCAGATACGCAGTATTTT. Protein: CVSSLDTGTADTQYF.

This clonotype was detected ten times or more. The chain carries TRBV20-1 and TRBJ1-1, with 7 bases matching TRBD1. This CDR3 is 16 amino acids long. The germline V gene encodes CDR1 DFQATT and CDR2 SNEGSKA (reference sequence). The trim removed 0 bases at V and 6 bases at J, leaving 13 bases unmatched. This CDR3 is CSARDFSTGREAEAFF. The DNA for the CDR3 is TGCAGTGCTAGAGATTTTTCGACAGGGAGGGAAGCTGAAGCTTTCTTT.

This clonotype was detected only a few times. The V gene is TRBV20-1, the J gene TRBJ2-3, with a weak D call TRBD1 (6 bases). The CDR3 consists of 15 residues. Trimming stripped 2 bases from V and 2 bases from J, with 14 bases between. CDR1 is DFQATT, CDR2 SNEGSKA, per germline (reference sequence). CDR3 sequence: CSARPQGITTDTQYF. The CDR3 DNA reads TGCAGTGCTAGACCTCAGGGGATCACCACAGATACGCAGTATTTT.

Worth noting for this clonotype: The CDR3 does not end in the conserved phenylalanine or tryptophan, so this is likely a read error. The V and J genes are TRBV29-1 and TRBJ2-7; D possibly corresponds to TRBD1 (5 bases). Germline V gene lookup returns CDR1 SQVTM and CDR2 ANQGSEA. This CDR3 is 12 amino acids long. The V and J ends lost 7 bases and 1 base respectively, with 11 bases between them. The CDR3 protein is CSARQKSYEQYL. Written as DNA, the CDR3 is TGCAGCGCTAGACAGAAATCCTACGAGCAGTACTTA.

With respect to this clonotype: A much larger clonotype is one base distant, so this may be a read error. CDR3 in amino acids: CSVRSAQGTAGELFF. The DNA for the CDR3 is TGCAGTGTTCGAAGTGCACAGGGGACGGCCGGGGAGCTGTTTTTT. The chain carries TRBV20-1 and TRBJ2-2, with 7 bases that match TRBD1. Germline CDR1 and CDR2: DFQATT and SNEGSKA (reference sequence). CDR3 length: 15 amino acids. Trimming removed 7 bases from V and 6 bases from J; junction bases left unmatched: 14.

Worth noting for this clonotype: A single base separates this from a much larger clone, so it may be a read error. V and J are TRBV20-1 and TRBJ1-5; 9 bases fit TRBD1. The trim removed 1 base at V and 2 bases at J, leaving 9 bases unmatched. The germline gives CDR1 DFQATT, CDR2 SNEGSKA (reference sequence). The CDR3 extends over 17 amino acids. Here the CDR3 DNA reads TGCAGTGCTAGAGGGACAGGGGAGAGAGATGGCAATCAGCCCCAGCATTTT. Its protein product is CSARGTGERDGNQPQHF.

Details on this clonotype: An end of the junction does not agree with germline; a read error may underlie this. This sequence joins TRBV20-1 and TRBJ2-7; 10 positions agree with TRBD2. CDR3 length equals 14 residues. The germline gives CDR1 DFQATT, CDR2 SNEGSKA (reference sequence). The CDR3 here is CSARTSGKTYDQYF. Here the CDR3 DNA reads TGCAGTGCTAGAACTAGCGGGAAAACCTACGATCAGTACTTC.

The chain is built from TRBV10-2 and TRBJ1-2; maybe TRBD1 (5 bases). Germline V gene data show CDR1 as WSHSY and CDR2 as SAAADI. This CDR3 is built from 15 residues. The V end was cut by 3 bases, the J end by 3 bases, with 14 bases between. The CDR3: CASSDLSGNDYGYTF. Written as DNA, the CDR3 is TGCGCCAGCAGTGACCTCTCAGGGAATGACTATGGCTACACCTTC.

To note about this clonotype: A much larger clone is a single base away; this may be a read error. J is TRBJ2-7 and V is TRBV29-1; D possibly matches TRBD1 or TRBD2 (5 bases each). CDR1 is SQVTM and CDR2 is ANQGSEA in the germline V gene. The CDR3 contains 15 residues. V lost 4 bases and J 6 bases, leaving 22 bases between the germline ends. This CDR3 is CSVGGWGILSAEQYF. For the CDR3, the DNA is TGCAGCGTTGGAGGGTGGGGCATTCTCTCGGCCGAGCAGTACTTC.

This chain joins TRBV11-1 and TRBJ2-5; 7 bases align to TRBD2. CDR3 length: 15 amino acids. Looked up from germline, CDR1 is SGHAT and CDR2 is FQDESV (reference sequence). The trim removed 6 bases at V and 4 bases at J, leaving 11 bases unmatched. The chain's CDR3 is CASSARTSGTETQYF. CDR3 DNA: TGTGCCAGCAGTGCCAGGACTAGTGGGACAGAGACCCAGTACTTC.

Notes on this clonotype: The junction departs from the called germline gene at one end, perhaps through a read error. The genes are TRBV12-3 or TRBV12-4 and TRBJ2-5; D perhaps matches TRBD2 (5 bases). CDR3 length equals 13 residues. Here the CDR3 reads CVSSPTGKETQYF. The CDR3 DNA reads TGTGTCAGCAGTCCGACGGGAAAAGAGACCCAGTACTTC.

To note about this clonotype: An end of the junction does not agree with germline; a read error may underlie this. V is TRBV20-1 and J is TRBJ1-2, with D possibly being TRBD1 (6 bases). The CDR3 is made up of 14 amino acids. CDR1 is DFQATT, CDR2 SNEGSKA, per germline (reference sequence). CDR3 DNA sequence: TGCAGTGCCACCAAGGGGGGGGGTTACTATGGCTACGCCTTC. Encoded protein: CSATKGGGYYGYAF.

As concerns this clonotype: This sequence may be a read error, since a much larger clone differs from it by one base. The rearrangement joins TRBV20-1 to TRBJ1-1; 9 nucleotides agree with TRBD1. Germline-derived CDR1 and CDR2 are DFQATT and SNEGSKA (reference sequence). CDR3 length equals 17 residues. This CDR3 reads CSARVLAGQGMNTDAFF. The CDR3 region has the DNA TGCAGTGCTAGAGTCTTAGCGGGACAGGGCATGAACACTGACGCTTTCTTT.

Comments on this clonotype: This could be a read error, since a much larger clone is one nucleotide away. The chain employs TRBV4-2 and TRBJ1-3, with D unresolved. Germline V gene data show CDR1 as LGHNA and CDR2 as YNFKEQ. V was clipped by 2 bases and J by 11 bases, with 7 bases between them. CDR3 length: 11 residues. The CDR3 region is CASSQQDAIYF. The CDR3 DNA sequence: TGTGCCAGCAGCCAACAGGACGCCATATATTTT.

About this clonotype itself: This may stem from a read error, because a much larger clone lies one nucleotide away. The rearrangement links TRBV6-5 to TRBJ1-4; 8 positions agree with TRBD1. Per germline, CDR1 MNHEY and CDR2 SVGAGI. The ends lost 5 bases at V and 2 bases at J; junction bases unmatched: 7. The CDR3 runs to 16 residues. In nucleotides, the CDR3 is TGTGCCAGCAGTGAGTGGACAGGGCGGACTAATGAAAAACTGTTTTTT. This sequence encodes CASSEWTGRTNEKLFF.

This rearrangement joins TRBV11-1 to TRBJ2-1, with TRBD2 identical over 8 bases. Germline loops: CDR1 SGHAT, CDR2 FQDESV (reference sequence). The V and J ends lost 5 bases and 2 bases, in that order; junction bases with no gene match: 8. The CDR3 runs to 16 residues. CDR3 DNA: TGTGCCAGCAGCGAATCTTATAGCGGGGCCTACAATGAGCAGTTCTTC. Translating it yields CASSESYSGAYNEQFF.

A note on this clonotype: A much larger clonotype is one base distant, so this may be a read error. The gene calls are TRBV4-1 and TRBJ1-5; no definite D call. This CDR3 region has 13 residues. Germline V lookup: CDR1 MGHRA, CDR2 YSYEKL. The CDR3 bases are TGCGCCAGGAGCCAAGATACCCTAAATCCCCAGCATTTT. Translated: CARSQDTLNPQHF.

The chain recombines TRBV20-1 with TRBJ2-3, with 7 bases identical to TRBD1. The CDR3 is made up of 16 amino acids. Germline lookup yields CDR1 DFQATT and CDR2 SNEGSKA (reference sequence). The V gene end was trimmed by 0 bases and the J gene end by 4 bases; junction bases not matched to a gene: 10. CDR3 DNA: TGCAGTGCTAGAGACGAAGAGGGGGCAGATGCAGATACGCAGTATTTT. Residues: CSARDEEGADADTQYF.

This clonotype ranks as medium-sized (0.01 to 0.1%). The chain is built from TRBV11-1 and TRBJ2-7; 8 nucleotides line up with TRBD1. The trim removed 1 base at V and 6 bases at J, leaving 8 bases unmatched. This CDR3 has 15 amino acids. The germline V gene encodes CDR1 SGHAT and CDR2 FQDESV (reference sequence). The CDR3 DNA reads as TGTGCCAGCAGCTTAGGGGACAGGAACCTACGCGAGCAGTACTTC. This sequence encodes CASSLGDRNLREQYF.

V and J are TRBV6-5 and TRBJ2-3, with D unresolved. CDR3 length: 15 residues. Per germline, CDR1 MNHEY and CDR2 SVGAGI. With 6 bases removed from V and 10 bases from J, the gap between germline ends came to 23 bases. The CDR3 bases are TGTGCCAGCAGCCGCTCGCGAGCCCTGCCGTTCGCGCAGTATTTT. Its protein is CASSRSRALPFAQYF.

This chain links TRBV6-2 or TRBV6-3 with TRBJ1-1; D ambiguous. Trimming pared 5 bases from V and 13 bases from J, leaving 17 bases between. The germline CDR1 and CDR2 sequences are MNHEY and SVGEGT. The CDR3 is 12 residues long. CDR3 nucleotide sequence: TGTGCCAGCAGTGCTATTGGGATATCAGGTTTCTTT. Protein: CASSAIGISGFF.

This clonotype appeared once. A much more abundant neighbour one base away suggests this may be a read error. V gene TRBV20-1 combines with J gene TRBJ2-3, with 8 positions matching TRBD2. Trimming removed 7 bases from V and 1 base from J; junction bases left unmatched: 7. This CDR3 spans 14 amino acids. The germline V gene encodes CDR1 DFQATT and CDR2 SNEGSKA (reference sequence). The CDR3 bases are TGCAGTGACAAAGCGGGAGTGGGCACAGATACGCAGTATTTT. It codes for CSDKAGVGTDTQYF.

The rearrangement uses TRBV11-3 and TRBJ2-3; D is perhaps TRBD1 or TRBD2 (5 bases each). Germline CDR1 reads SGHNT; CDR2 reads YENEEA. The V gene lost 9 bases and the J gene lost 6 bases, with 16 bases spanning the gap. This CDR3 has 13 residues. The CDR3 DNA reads TGTGCCAGTAGATTAGTGGGGGTGGATACGCAGTATTTT. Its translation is CASRLVGVDTQYF. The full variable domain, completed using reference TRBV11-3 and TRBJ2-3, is EAGVVQSPRYKIIEKKQPVAFWCNPISGHNTLYWYLQNLGQGPELLIRYENEEAVDDSQLPKDRFSAERLKGVDSTLKIQPAELGDSAVYLCASRLVGVDTQYFGPGTRLTVL.

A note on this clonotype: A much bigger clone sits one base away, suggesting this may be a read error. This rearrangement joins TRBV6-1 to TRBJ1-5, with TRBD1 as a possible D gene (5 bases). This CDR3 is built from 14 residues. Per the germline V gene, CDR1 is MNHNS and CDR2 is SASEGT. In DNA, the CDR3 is TGTGCCAACAGTGGAGGGACGTCCCAGGAGCCCCAGCATTTT. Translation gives CANSGGTSQEPQHF.

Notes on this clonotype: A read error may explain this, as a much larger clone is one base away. The CDR3: CASRLEYGYTF. In DNA form, the CDR3 reads TGTGCCAGCAGGCTAGAGTATGGCTACACCTTC. This sequence joins TRBV6-1 and TRBJ1-2; no clear D gene. Trimming shortened V by 6 bases and J by 5 bases, and 7 bases separated the two germline ends. Germline V lookup: CDR1 MNHNS, CDR2 SASEGT. CDR3 length: 11 residues.

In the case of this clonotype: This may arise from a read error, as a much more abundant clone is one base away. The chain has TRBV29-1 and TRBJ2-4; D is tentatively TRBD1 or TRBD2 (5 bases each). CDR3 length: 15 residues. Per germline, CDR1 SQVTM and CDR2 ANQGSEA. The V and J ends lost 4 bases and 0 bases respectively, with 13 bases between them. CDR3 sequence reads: CSVVVVGTAKNIQYF. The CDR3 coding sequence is TGCAGCGTTGTAGTAGTAGGGACAGCCAAAAACATTCAGTACTTC. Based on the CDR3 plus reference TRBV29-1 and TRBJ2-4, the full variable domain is SAVISQKPSRDICQRGTSLTIQCQVDSQVTMMFWYRQQPGQSLTLIATANQGSEATYESGFVIDKFPISRPNLTFSTLTVSNMSPEDSSIYLCSVVVVGTAKNIQYFGAGTRLSVL.

CDR3 in DNA: TGCAGTGCTAGAGATCAGGAGGGAGGCGACTCTGAAGCTTTCTTT. The encoded protein is CSARDQEGGDSEAFF. The rearrangement uses TRBV20-1 and TRBJ1-1; D remains unclear. This CDR3 has 15 residues. Trimming pared 0 bases from V and 6 bases from J, leaving 17 bases between. Looked up from germline, CDR1 is DFQATT and CDR2 is SNEGSKA (reference sequence).

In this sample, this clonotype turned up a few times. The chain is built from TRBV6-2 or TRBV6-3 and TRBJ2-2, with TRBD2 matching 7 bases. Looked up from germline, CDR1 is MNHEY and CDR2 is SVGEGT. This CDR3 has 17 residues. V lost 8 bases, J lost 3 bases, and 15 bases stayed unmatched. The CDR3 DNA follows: TGTGCCAGCGGACACCATGGCGGGAGATGGGACACCGGGGAGCTGTTTTTT. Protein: CASGHHGGRWDTGELFF.

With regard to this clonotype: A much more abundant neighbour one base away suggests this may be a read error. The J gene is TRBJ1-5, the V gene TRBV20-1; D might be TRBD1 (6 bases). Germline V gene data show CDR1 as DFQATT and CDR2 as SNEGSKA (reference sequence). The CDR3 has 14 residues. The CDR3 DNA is TGCAGTGTTAGAGGGCAGGGGTGGAATCAGCCCCAGCATTTT. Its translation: CSVRGQGWNQPQHF.

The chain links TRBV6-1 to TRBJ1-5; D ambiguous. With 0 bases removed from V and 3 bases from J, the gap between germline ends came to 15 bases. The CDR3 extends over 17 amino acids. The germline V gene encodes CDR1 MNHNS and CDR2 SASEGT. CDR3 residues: CASSEALKEGDNQPQHF. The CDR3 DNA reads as TGTGCCAGCAGTGAAGCGCTCAAGGAGGGAGACAATCAGCCCCAGCATTTT.

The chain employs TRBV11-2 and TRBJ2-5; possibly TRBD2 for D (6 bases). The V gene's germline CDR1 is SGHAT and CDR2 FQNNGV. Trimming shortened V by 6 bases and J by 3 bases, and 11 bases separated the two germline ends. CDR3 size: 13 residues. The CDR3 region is CASSCTGEETQYF. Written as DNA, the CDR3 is TGTGCCAGCAGTTGTACGGGGGAAGAGACCCAGTACTTC.

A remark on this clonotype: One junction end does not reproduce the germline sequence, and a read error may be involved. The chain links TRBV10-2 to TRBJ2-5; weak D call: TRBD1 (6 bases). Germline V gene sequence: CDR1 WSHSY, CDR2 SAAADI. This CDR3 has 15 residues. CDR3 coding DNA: TGCACCAGCACAACCGGGACAAGGAAAGAAGAGATCCAGTACTTC. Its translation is CTSTTGTRKEEIQYF.